This TCR beta chain was identified in a study of T cell changes during pregnancy in multiple sclerosis. Germline V gives CDR1 MNHNS, CDR2 SASEGT. The CDR3 has 16 residues. V was pared by 1 base and J by 6 bases, with 11 bases of the junction left unmatched. TCRdb's copy holds only in-frame clones and misses some; the assay was immunoSEQ multiplex PCR. The repertoire includes roughly 48,000 clones, over 75% of them detected once, and roughly 1.2% sits in the top ten. The material sequenced was CD4+ T cells from peripheral blood mononuclear cells, taken in the second trimester of pregnancy. The V call is TRBV6-1, the J call TRBJ2-7; TRBD2 aligns across 8 bases. This TCR derives from a female donor with multiple sclerosis, enrolled in a pregnancy study. This CDR3 is CASSEVVGAGGPEQYF. CDR3 DNA sequence: TGTGCCAGCAGTGAAGTTGTTGGGGCGGGAGGTCCCGAGCAGTACTTC.